A selection of T cell receptor beta chains follows, all from one sample in a study of cytomegalovirus exposure and HLA in healthy donors. Using immunoSEQ multiplex PCR, the repertoire was profiled, and TCRdb retains in-frame clones only, with some absent. The sample lists over 150,000 clones, approximately 84% occurring once. Sequencing was carried out using PBMCs. The receptors were gathered from a woman between 50 and 59 years old in good health and CMV-seropositive. Each CDR3 is given with its conserved first and last residue. A D gene is named only where the DNA matches it firmly. Clone size is shown for a subset of rows, as once, few, many or a class of expanded clone.

TRBJ1-2 TRBD1 . TRBV30 TGTGCCTGGAGGAACGGGGACAGGAACTATGGCTACACCTTC CAWRNGDRNYGYTF
TRBJ2-1 TRBD2 . TRBV30 TGTGCCTGGAGTGTAGCGGGGCGCCCTTACAATGAGCAGTTCTTC CAWSVAGRPYNEQFF
TRBJ1-4 . . TRBV14 TGTGCCAGCAGCTCCAATAGGGGGAGTAATGAAAAACTGTTTTTT CASSSNRGSNEKLFF
TRBJ2-7 . . TRBV29-1 TGCAGCGTTGGTTCCGGGGCCTACGAGCAGTACTTC CSVGSGAYEQYF
TRBJ1-5 . . TRBV10-3 TGTGCCATCAGTGCGGAGCAGCAGCCCCAGCATTTT CAISAEQQPQHF
TRBJ2-3 TRBD2 . TRBV4-1 TGCGCCAGCAGCCAAGGACCCCTAGCGGGGGGCAAAGATACGCAGTATTTT CASSQGPLAGGKDTQYF
TRBJ2-7 TRBD1 . TRBV5-1 TGCGCCAGCAGCTTGACCGACAGGGGTTACGAGCAGTACTTC CASSLTDRGYEQYF
TRBJ2-2 TRBD2 . TRBV28 TGTGCCAGCCGAAGCGGGGCGAACACCGGGGAGCTGTTTTTT CASRSGANTGELFF
TRBJ2-7 TRBD1 . TRBV6-6 TGTGCCAGCAGCTTGACAGGGAAGAGCTACGAGCAGTACTTC CASSLTGKSYEQYF
TRBJ2-3 TRBD1 . TRBV6-1 TGTGCCAGCATCAAGGGAACAGGGGGCCCAGATACGCAGTATTTT CASIKGTGGPDTQYF
TRBJ1-1 . . TRBV27 TGTGCCAGCAGTTTCTCAGGGGCTGAAGCTTTCTTT CASSFSGAEAFF
TRBJ1-1 . . TRBV5-1 TGCGCCAGCAGCTTGGAGGTGGGCTCCACTGAAGCTTTCTTT CASSLEVGSTEAFF
TRBJ2-1 TRBD2 . TRBV7-8 TGTGCCAGCAGCCTCGGGACTAGCGGGAGGCTATACTACAATGAGCAGTTCTTC CASSLGTSGRLYYNEQFF
TRBJ2-7 TRBD1 . TRBV10-3 TGTGCCATCAGCTACGGGACAGGGGACGAGCAGTACTTC CAISYGTGDEQYF
TRBJ2-6 . . TRBV30 TGTGCCTGGAGTCTAGACACCTCTGGGGCCAACGGCCTGACTTTC CAWSLDTSGANGLTF
TRBJ2-7 TRBD1 . TRBV30 TGTGCCTGGAGTAAGGGACAGGGGGCCTACGAGCAGTACTTC CAWSKGQGAYEQYF
TRBJ1-2 . . TRBV7-2 TGTGCCAGCCGTGCAATGGCCCAAAACTATGGCTACACCTTC CASRAMAQNYGYTF
TRBJ2-7 TRBD1 . TRBV7-8 TGTGCCAGCAGCTTAGCGGGTGGACAGGGGGCCTACGAGCAGTACTTC CASSLAGGQGAYEQYF
TRBJ1-4 . . TRBV28 TGTGCCAGCAGCCCCGAGGGGACATTGGAAAAACTGTTTTTT CASSPEGTLEKLFF
TRBJ1-1 . . TRBV5-6 TGTGCCAGCAGCTTGGTTTCATCAGTGAACACTGAAGCTTTCTTT CASSLVSSVNTEAFF
TRBJ1-4 . . TRBV4-3 TGCGCCAGCAGGGGACAAACTAATGAAAAACTGTTTTTT CASRGQTNEKLFF
TRBJ1-3 . . TRBV10-1 TGCGCCAGCAGTTGGGGGGGGGCCTTCCCCTCTGGAAACACCATATATTTT CASSWGGAFPSGNTIYF
TRBJ1-6 . . TRBV7-3 TGTGCCAGCAGCTTAATGGAGAATTCACCCCTCCACTTT CASSLMENSPLHF
TRBJ1-4 . . TRBV2 TGTGCCAGCAGTGAAGGGGCCTCCGGGGTGGAAAAACTGTTTTTT CASSEGASGVEKLFF
TRBJ2-7 . . TRBV5-3 TGTGCCAGAAGCTCCAGTCGGGACTCCGTCTCCTACGAGCAGTACTTC CARSSSRDSVSYEQYF
TRBJ1-3 . . TRBV6-1 TGTGCCAGCAGTGAACAGGGCACCCTCTCTGGAAACACCATATATTTT CASSEQGTLSGNTIYF
TRBJ2-7 . . TRBV5-4 TGTGCCAGCAGCTTGGGTGCCATGAGGGCTAGCGAGCAGTACTTC CASSLGAMRASEQYF
TRBJ2-5 TRBD1 . TRBV19 TGTGCCAGTAGTATACAGGGGGCCTGGTACCAAGAGACCCAGTACTTC CASSIQGAWYQETQYF
TRBJ2-1 TRBD2 . TRBV19 TGTGCCAGTAGTCCACCGACTAGCTGGAGCTCCTACAATGAGCAGTTCTTC CASSPPTSWSSYNEQFF
TRBJ2-1 . . TRBV30 TGTGCCTGGAGTCCGACCGTATGGCAGGCATTCTACAATGAGCAGTTCTTC CAWSPTVWQAFYNEQFF
TRBJ1-4 . . TRBV7-9 TGTGCCAGCATCTCGGGAGGGGGGCGTGAAAAACTGTTTTTT CASISGGGREKLFF
TRBJ1-1 . once TRBV7-9 TGTGCCAGCAGCATAATGTCGGGTAACACTGAAGCTTTCTTT CASSIMSGNTEAFF
TRBJ1-4 TRBD1 few TRBV5-1 TGCGCCACACGACAGGGGGCAACTAATGAAAAACTGTTTTTT CATRQGATNEKLFF